This T cell receptor (beta chain) was captured by sequencing in a study of blood T cell repertoires in COVID-19. As for the study in general: T cells, B-cell-depleted T cells, or PBMCs provided the cDNA or gDNA that served as material.

Study processing details: Amplification of reference gene primers provided the estimated nucleated cell counts. TCRdb keeps only in-frame clones here, not all; method: immunoSEQ multiplex PCR. Clone size and the V and J calls come from that table; the DNA yielded D and trimming. The sample lists around 320,000 clones; over 75% were seen once. The ends were cut back, 4 bases at V and 7 bases at J, with 10 bases in the middle. The CDR3 extends over 12 amino acids. Germline-derived CDR1 and CDR2 are LGHNA and YNFKEQ. The receptor's source is a human donor in a cohort sampled during active COVID-19. The material sequenced was peripheral blood. The chain employs TRBV4-2 and TRBJ1-2, with TRBD1 as a possible D gene (5 bases). The CDR3 sequence is CASSRREAGYTF. CDR3 nucleotide sequence: TGTGCCAGCAGCCGCAGGGAGGCTGGCTACACCTTC.